The TCR beta chain under discussion was sequenced for a study of molecular identifiers for immune sequencing clone quantification. The table lists this clonotype with many counts. Antigen specificity is unknown. TCRdb ran MiXCR on the PCR reads and lists one entry per CDR3 protein. Counted here are over 550,000 distinct CDR3 sequences, around 25% occurring once; the ten biggest clones make up 0.78%. Study-level points and caveats: In naive cells, clones above 20 RNA copies held under 1% of molecules, whereas in effector cells they held over 99%. Spiked-in Jurkat TCR RNA corresponding to one cell was reported as detectable against approximately 1 million naive cells.

When naive CD8 T cells were sorted, they were gated as CD8+CD4-CCR7+CD45RA+. This CDR3 has 17 residues. The ends were cut back, 4 bases at V and 0 bases at J, with 19 bases in the middle. Per germline, CDR1 LGHDT and CDR2 YNNKEL (reference sequence). The chain joins TRBV3-1 to TRBJ2-7; maybe TRBD1 (5 bases). Sequencing used naive CD8+ T cells from blood, with Jurkat cell RNA spiked in. Subset given: FACS-sorted CD8+CD4-CCR7+CD45RA+ naive T cells. The sequence came from a human donor in good health. Some libraries in this study had Jurkat cell RNA spiked in. DNA of the CDR3: TGTGCCAGCAGCCCAACCCTAGGCGACAGCAGCTCCTACGAGCAGTACTTC. This gives the protein CASSPTLGDSSSYEQYF.